The 24 T cell receptor beta chains presented below share a single source sample, sequenced in a study of blood T cell repertoires in COVID-19. Generated by immunoSEQ multiplex PCR, the TCRdb table keeps only in-frame clones and is missing some. Among about 210,000 clones, about 88% were seen once, and the ten largest hold 4% to 5.5%. Sequencing used peripheral blood. These receptor sequences come from a woman aged 40-49 years with acute or convalescent COVID-19.

This chain links TRBV4-1 with TRBJ2-5; 9 bases are shared with TRBD2. The length of the CDR3 is 13 residues. Germline assignment: CDR1 MGHRA and CDR2 YSYEKL. The J segment lost 4 bases and the V segment lost 3 bases, leaving 0 bases of the junction unmatched. The CDR3 DNA is TGCGCCAGCAGCCAGACTAGCGGAGAGACCCAGTACTTC. It encodes CASSQTSGETQYF.

V is TRBV6-5 and J is TRBJ1-2; the match to TRBD1 covers 8 bases. Germline V gene data show CDR1 as MNHEY and CDR2 as SVGAGI. V gave up 7 bases and J gave up 7 bases; unmatched junction bases: 8. This CDR3 has 13 residues. CDR3 coding DNA: TGTGCCAGCACCAAAGGACAGGGTGGTGGCTACACCTTC. Translating gives CASTKGQGGGYTF.

This sequence joins TRBV28 and TRBJ1-1, with unresolved D. CDR1 is MDHEN and CDR2 is SYDVKM in the germline V gene. With 6 bases removed from V and 10 bases from J, the gap between germline ends came to 12 bases. CDR3 length: 11 amino acids. The CDR3 is CASSRSLLAFF. As DNA, the CDR3 is TGTGCCAGCAGCCGGAGTTTGTTAGCTTTCTTT.

The CDR3 sequence is CASSPTGGTNYGYTF. CDR3 nucleotides: TGTGCCAGCAGCCCCACCGGGGGGACTAACTATGGCTACACCTTC. The V and J genes are TRBV5-4 and TRBJ1-2; the D gene is possibly TRBD1 (5 bases). This CDR3 is 15 amino acids long. Germline V gene data show CDR1 as SGHNT and CDR2 as YYREEE (reference sequence). The V end lost 4 bases, the J end lost 0 bases, and 13 bases lay between the germline ends.

The chain has TRBV3-1 (or the pseudogene TRBV3-2) and TRBJ2-1, with 14 bases aligning to TRBD2. This CDR3 is 16 amino acids long. CDR1 and CDR2 (germline): LGHDT, YNNKEL (reference sequence). J gave up 7 bases and V 4 bases, and 6 bases lay outside the gene matches. For the CDR3, the DNA is TGTGCCAGCAGCCCCCCCGGACTAGCGGGGGGAAATGAGCAGTTCTTC. This codes for CASSPPGLAGGNEQFF.

CDR3 region: CASSLAGTGHQPQHF. CDR3 coding DNA: TGCGCCAGCAGCTTGGCAGGGACAGGGCACCAGCCCCAGCATTTT. The rearrangement links TRBV5-1 to TRBJ1-5; 9 bases line up with TRBD1. The CDR3 loop spans 15 amino acids. Losses at the gene ends were 0 bases for V and 7 bases for J; bases not matched to a gene: 5. Looked up from germline, CDR1 is SGHRS and CDR2 is YFSETQ. The full variable domain, rest sourced from reference TRBV5-1 and TRBJ1-5, is KAGVTQTPRYLIKTRGQQVTLSCSPISGHRSVSWYQQTPGQGLQFLFEYFSETQRNKGNFPGRFSGRQFSNSRSEMNVSTLELGDSALYLCASSLAGTGHQPQHFGDGTRLSIL.

The V and J genes are TRBV7-9 and TRBJ1-2, with D unresolved. The germline V gene has CDR1 SEHNR and CDR2 FQNEAQ (reference sequence). Trimming pared 5 bases from V and 6 bases from J, leaving 13 bases between. CDR3 length equals 13 residues. The DNA for the CDR3 is TGTGCCAGCAGCACCCCCCTTGGGCATGGCTACACCTTC. Protein sequence: CASSTPLGHGYTF.

The chain carries TRBV2 and TRBJ1-1; D unclear. The V gene's germline CDR1 is SNHLY and CDR2 FYNNEI. This CDR3 contains 11 residues. The V and J ends lost 7 bases and 2 bases respectively, with 5 bases between them. CDR3 sequence reads: CASTLNTEAFF. In DNA form, the CDR3 reads TGTGCCAGCACCCTTAACACTGAAGCTTTCTTT.

The V gene is TRBV9, the J gene TRBJ2-3, with a weak D call TRBD2 (5 bases). V shed 3 bases and J shed 5 bases, with 7 bases lying between them. The germline gives CDR1 SGDLS, CDR2 YYNGEE. This CDR3 contains 12 residues. The CDR3 reads CASSAEGDTQYF. CDR3 sequence (DNA): TGTGCCAGCAGCGCCGAGGGAGATACGCAGTATTTT.

V gene TRBV18 combines with J gene TRBJ1-1; D is perhaps TRBD1 (6 bases). Germline V gene data show CDR1 as KGHSH and CDR2 as LQKENI. The CDR3 contains 13 residues. V lost 4 bases to trimming and J lost 7 bases, with 13 bases between them. DNA for the CDR3: TGTGCCAGCTCACATTCAACAGGGAATGAAGCTTTCTTT. Its translation is CASSHSTGNEAFF.

This chain connects TRBV5-1 to TRBJ1-2; 9 bases line up with TRBD1. The CDR3 spans 16 residues. The germline V gene has CDR1 SGHRS and CDR2 YFSETQ. J was trimmed by 7 bases and V by 4 bases; bases with no gene match: 14. CDR3 bases: TGCGCCAGCAGCGCCTTACAGGGGGCCTTATCGGGTGGCTACACCTTC. As protein: CASSALQGALSGGYTF.

V is TRBV6-5 and J is TRBJ1-3; D call uncertain. Trimming left V 6 bases short and J 0 bases short, with 12 bases between. Germline V gives CDR1 MNHEY, CDR2 SVGAGI. The CDR3 runs 15 residues. CDR3 residues: CASSATSSSGNTIYF. Written as DNA, the CDR3 is TGTGCCAGCAGCGCCACGTCGAGCTCTGGAAACACCATATATTTT.

V gene TRBV5-1 combines with J gene TRBJ1-3, with 8 positions matching TRBD1. Germline assignment: CDR1 SGHRS and CDR2 YFSETQ. V gave up 2 bases and J gave up 2 bases; unmatched junction bases: 3. The CDR3 runs 15 residues. CDR3 protein: CASSFGQGPGNTIYF. The CDR3 DNA reads as TGCGCCAGCAGCTTCGGACAGGGCCCTGGAAACACCATATATTTT.

The chain links TRBV12-3 or TRBV12-4 to TRBJ1-2, with D possibly being TRBD1 (6 bases). Between the trimmed V and J ends, which lost 5 bases and 5 bases, there was a span of 12 bases. The CDR3 contains 13 residues. In DNA, the CDR3 is TGTGCCAGCAGTGAAGGGGGGGGTTATGGCTACACCTTC. It translates to CASSEGGGYGYTF.

The rearrangement links TRBV4-2 to TRBJ1-3; 11 nucleotides line up with TRBD1. The CDR3 spans 16 residues. The V gene end was trimmed by 4 bases and the J gene end by 5 bases; junction bases not matched to a gene: 7. The germline V gene encodes CDR1 LGHNA and CDR2 YNFKEQ. Here the CDR3 reads CASSPRTGGGRNTIYF. Here the CDR3 DNA reads TGTGCCAGCAGCCCCCGGACAGGGGGCGGTAGAAACACCATATATTTT.

V is TRBV5-4 and J is TRBJ2-3, with D possibly TRBD1 on 6 matching bases. CDR3 size: 15 residues. V was cut by 4 bases and J by 2 bases, with 14 bases left in between. The germline V gene has CDR1 SGHNT and CDR2 YYREEE (reference sequence). CDR3: CASSHGQTNTDTQYF. The CDR3 DNA reads as TGTGCCAGCAGCCACGGACAGACGAACACAGATACGCAGTATTTT.

The V call is TRBV29-1, the J call TRBJ2-1, with a possible D match to TRBD2 (5 bases). Germline CDR1 SQVTM, CDR2 ANQGSEA. The V gene lost 8 bases and the J gene lost 8 bases, with 13 bases spanning the gap. The CDR3 is 11 amino acids. DNA for the CDR3: TGCAGCTCCACCCTGCGGGATGAGCAGTTCTTC. Residues: CSSTLRDEQFF.

V is TRBV12-3 or TRBV12-4 and J is TRBJ1-1, with no clear D. V was clipped by 6 bases and J by 4 bases, with 12 bases between them. The CDR3 is 13 residues long. CDR3 residues: CASRESRSTEAFF. The CDR3 DNA follows: TGTGCCAGCAGGGAAAGTAGGAGCACTGAAGCTTTCTTT.

This rearrangement joins TRBV24-1 to TRBJ1-2, with D tentatively TRBD1 (5 bases). The CDR3 has 15 amino acids. V was clipped by 4 bases and J by 8 bases, with 19 bases between them. Germline CDR1 and CDR2: KGHDR and SFDVKD. The CDR3 coding sequence is TGTGCCACCAGTGACGCACAGGATCAGGCGAGCGGCTACACCTTC. Amino acid sequence: CATSDAQDQASGYTF.

Details on this clone: At one end, the junction sequence differs from germline, possibly due to a read error. The CDR3 reads CASSPGAGAIF. DNA of the CDR3: TGTGCCAGCAGTCCTGGGGCAGGGGCGATCTTC. The J gene is TRBJ2-7, the V gene TRBV2, with TRBD1 as a possible D gene (6 bases). The CDR3 is made up of 11 amino acids. Germline values: CDR1 SNHLY, CDR2 FYNNEI.

This clone was picked up a small number of times. The rearrangement joins TRBV2 to TRBJ2-2, with a tentative D call TRBD2 (6 bases). This CDR3 spans 15 amino acids. Germline V lookup: CDR1 SNHLY, CDR2 FYNNEI. V lost 6 bases and J 4 bases, leaving 15 bases between the germline ends. The DNA of the CDR3 is TGTGCCAGCAGACCGGGACCCGGGGGCACCGGGGAGCTGTTTTTT. Residues: CASRPGPGGTGELFF. The whole variable domain, remainder taken from reference TRBV2 and TRBJ2-2, is EPEVTQTPSHQVTQMGQEVILRCVPISNHLYFYWYRQILGQKVEFLVSFYNNEISEKSEIFDDQFSVERPDGSNFTLKIRSTKLEDSAMYFCASRPGPGGTGELFFGEGSRLTVL.

The rearrangement links TRBV6-5 to TRBJ1-5; TRBD1 is a possible D gene (6 bases). Deletions cut 0 bases from V and 1 base from J, with 7 bases between. Germline CDR1 is MNHEY and CDR2 is SVGAGI. The CDR3 spans 15 residues. The DNA for the CDR3 is TGTGCCAGCAGTTACTCCGGGACAAGCAATCAGCCCCAGCATTTT. Translated: CASSYSGTSNQPQHF.

This chain links TRBV2 with TRBJ1-3, with TRBD1 as a possible D gene (6 bases). Germline V CDR1 and CDR2: SNHLY, FYNNEI. V lost 7 bases to trimming and J lost 4 bases, with 14 bases between them. The CDR3 consists of 14 residues. CDR3 residues: CASKPSQGGNTIYF. The CDR3 DNA reads TGTGCCAGCAAGCCCTCTCAGGGGGGAAACACCATATATTTT.

V is TRBV5-5 and J is TRBJ1-5; D is undetermined. The CDR3 consists of 15 residues. The V gene's germline CDR1 is SGHKS and CDR2 YYEKEE (reference sequence). With 3 bases removed from V and 0 bases from J, the gap between germline ends came to 10 bases. This chain's CDR3 is CASSYDSYSNQPQHF. CDR3 in DNA: TGTGCCAGCAGCTATGACTCTTATAGCAATCAGCCCCAGCATTTT. Using reference TRBV5-5 and TRBJ1-5 for the parts outside the CDR3, the full variable domain is DAGVTQSPTHLIKTRGQQVTLRCSPISGHKSVSWYQQVLGQGPQFIFQYYEKEERGRGNFPDRFSARQFPNYSSELNVNALLLGDSALYLCASSYDSYSNQPQHFGDGTRLSIL.